These T cell receptor beta chains were read from a single sample in a study of CD8 T cells in ankylosing spondylitis. One entry per CDR3 protein, called by TCRdb with MiXCR from the 5' RACE reads. The sample records under 250,000 distinct CDR3 sequences, roughly a tenth being singletons. Material: blood, either unsorted or a sorted T cell fraction (not recorded which). The receptors were gathered from a male donor with ankylosing spondylitis or in good health (not recorded which). Both conserved end residues are part of each CDR3. Fields, in order: CDR3 length, D gene, V gene, clone size, J gene, CDR3 protein, CDR3 DNA. A D gene is named only where the DNA matches it firmly. The size entry is marked missing in some rows and otherwise reads once, few, many or a size class.

length: 16
D: TRBD2
V: TRBV7-9
size: NA
J: TRBJ2-5
CDR3: CASSLDLAGASETQYF
DNA: TGTGCCAGCAGCTTAGACCTAGCGGGGGCCTCGGAGACCCAGTACTTC

length: 15
D: NA
V: TRBV6-5
size: NA
J: TRBJ2-5
CDR3: CASSYSNRGPETQYF
DNA: TGTGCCAGCAGTTACTCGAATCGGGGCCCAGAGACCCAGTACTTC

length: 16
D: NA
V: TRBV25-1
size: many
J: TRBJ1-1
CDR3: CASSAFREFGGTEAFF
DNA: TGTGCCAGCAGTGCCTTCAGGGAATTCGGGGGCACTGAAGCTTTCTTT

length: 16
D: NA
V: TRBV5-1
size: many
J: TRBJ2-5
CDR3: CASSSAGYPVIGTQYF
DNA: TGCGCCAGCAGCTCGGCCGGGTACCCTGTTATCGGGACCCAGTACTTC

length: 15
D: TRBD2
V: TRBV12-3/TRBV12-4
size: many
J: TRBJ2-7
CDR3: CASSPSGRPVYEQYF
DNA: TGTGCCAGCAGTCCTAGCGGCCGCCCCGTCTACGAGCAGTACTTC

length: 15
D: TRBD2
V: TRBV2
size: NA
J: TRBJ2-7
CDR3: CASSGSSGVPYEQYF
DNA: TGTGCCAGCAGTGGTTCTAGCGGGGTTCCCTACGAGCAGTACTTC

length: 14
D: TRBD2
V: TRBV14
size: NA
J: TRBJ2-7
CDR3: CASRSSGASYEQYF
DNA: TGTGCCAGCCGCTCTAGCGGGGCCTCCTACGAGCAGTACTTC

length: 14
D: TRBD1
V: TRBV4-2
size: few
J: TRBJ2-7
CDR3: CASSPGTGDAEQYF
DNA: TGTGCCAGCAGCCCCGGGACAGGGGACGCCGAGCAGTACTTC

length: 14
D: TRBD1
V: TRBV6-1
size: NA
J: TRBJ2-7
CDR3: CASSRDRERSEQYF
DNA: TGTGCCAGCAGTAGGGACAGGGAGCGGAGCGAGCAGTACTTC

length: 11
D: TRBD2
V: TRBV5-1
size: many
J: TRBJ2-1
CDR3: CASSSSGRRFF
DNA: TGCGCCAGCAGCTCCAGCGGGAGACGGTTCTTC

length: 16
D: TRBD2
V: TRBV5-1
size: many
J: TRBJ2-1
CDR3: CASSPFSAGGYNEQFF
DNA: TGCGCCAGCAGCCCTTTTTCAGCGGGAGGTTACAATGAGCAGTTCTTC

length: 14
D: NA
V: TRBV18
size: once
J: TRBJ2-7
CDR3: CASSPFEGGYEQYF
DNA: TGTGCCAGCTCACCATTCGAGGGGGGGTACGAGCAGTACTTC